This T cell receptor (beta chain) is drawn from a study of T cells in Graves' hyperthyroidism and ophthalmopathy. This clonotype was observed at least ten times. A sample of blood taken at first hyperthyroidism diagnosis preceded any ophthalmopathy symptoms. Germline V gene lookup returns CDR1 SGHRS and CDR2 YFSETQ. This CDR3 has 17 residues. Trimming stripped 2 bases from V and 2 bases from J, with 17 bases between. The CDR3 regions of TCR beta were amplified from RNA transcripts. The HTBI primer set drove a first-round RT-PCR of the TCR CDR3. Each CDR3 protein is one row after TCRdb ran MiXCR on the multiplex PCR reads. Among around 350,000 distinct CDR3 sequences listed, about a sixth were seen once.

Sequencing was performed on blood. This clonotype was obtained from a woman under 30 with Graves' hyperthyroidism that later progressed to Graves' ophthalmopathy. The V call is TRBV5-1, the J call TRBJ2-1, with D maybe TRBD1 (6 bases). CDR3 amino acids: CASSFNRVNPAYNEQFF. The CDR3 bases are TGCGCCAGCAGCTTCAACAGGGTCAACCCGGCCTACAATGAGCAGTTCTTC. Full variable domain (rest looked up from reference TRBV5-1 and TRBJ2-1): KAGVTQTPRYLIKTRGQQVTLSCSPISGHRSVSWYQQTPGQGLQFLFEYFSETQRNKGNFPGRFSGRQFSNSRSEMNVSTLELGDSALYLCASSFNRVNPAYNEQFFGPGTRLTVL.